This entry lists 11 T cell receptor beta chains sequenced from one sample in a study of cytomegalovirus exposure and HLA in healthy donors. It was with 60 Vbeta and 13 Jbeta primers that the PCR ran. The repertoire was sequenced with immunoSEQ multiplex PCR; TCRdb's copy has only in-frame clones and lacks some. The table has roughly 140,000 clones, just under 65% seen once. The sample consisted of PBMCs. The receptors originated from a woman between 55 and 75 years old in good health and CMV-seropositive.

This chain uses TRBV7-3 with TRBJ1-1; 9 bases line up with TRBD1. The CDR3 contains 14 residues. V lost 5 bases, J lost 7 bases, and 8 bases stayed unmatched. Germline values: CDR1 SGHTA, CDR2 FQGTGA. The CDR3 bases are TGTGCCAGCAGCCTGGGACAGGGTGGGGGTGAAGCTTTCTTT. This encodes CASSLGQGGGEAFF.

The CDR3 region has the DNA TGTGCTAGTGGTTTGGTAATCTCAGGGGTAGGGGGCAATGAGCAGTTCTTC. This encodes CASGLVISGVGGNEQFF. This chain links TRBV12-5 with TRBJ2-1; a weak D match, TRBD1 (6 bases). Germline values: CDR1 LGHNT, CDR2 FRNRAP. V lost 0 bases, J lost 6 bases, and 18 bases lay in between. The CDR3 consists of 17 residues.

A few counts support this clone. The chain employs TRBV6-5 and TRBJ2-1, with 7 bases fitting TRBD2. The germline gives CDR1 MNHEY, CDR2 SVGAGI. Losses at the gene ends were 2 bases for V and 8 bases for J; bases not matched to a gene: 3. The CDR3 runs to 13 residues. The DNA of the CDR3 is TGTGCCAGCAGTTACCGGGGAGGGGATGAGCAGTTCTTC. Its protein product is CASSYRGGDEQFF.

The chain combines TRBV30 with TRBJ2-7; D perhaps matches TRBD2 (5 bases). The germline CDR1 and CDR2 sequences are GTSNPN and SVGIG (reference sequence). The CDR3 totals 16 residues. V was trimmed by 2 bases and J by 4 bases, leaving 21 bases between them. CDR3 sequence (DNA): TGTGCCTGGAGTAAGCCCTGGGAGCGCCACCCTTACGAGCAGTACTTC. It specifies CAWSKPWERHPYEQYF.

The chain employs TRBV28 and TRBJ1-5, with 10 bases fitting TRBD1. The CDR3 consists of 16 residues. CDR1 is MDHEN and CDR2 is SYDVKM in the germline V gene. Trimming cost V 4 bases and J 3 bases; bases outside gene matches: 6. CDR3 coding DNA: TGTGCCAGCAGTTCTCCGGGACAGGGGTTCAATCAGCCCCAGCATTTT. This gives the protein CASSSPGQGFNQPQHF. The entire variable domain, with the rest obtained from reference TRBV28 and TRBJ1-5, is as follows: DVKVTQSSRYLVKRTGEKVFLECVQDMDHENMFWYRQDPGLGLRLIYFSYDVKMKEKGDIPEGYSVSREKKERFSLILESASTNQTSMYLCASSSPGQGFNQPQHFGDGTRLSIL.

V and J are TRBV7-6 and TRBJ1-4, with 10 bases fitting TRBD1. The trim removed 5 bases at V and 7 bases at J, leaving 4 bases unmatched. Per the germline V gene, CDR1 is SGHVS and CDR2 is FNYEAQ. The CDR3 loop spans 14 amino acids. The CDR3 sequence is CASSLRQGAEKLFF. The CDR3, as DNA: TGTGCCAGCAGCCTGAGACAGGGGGCTGAAAAACTGTTTTTT.

The gene calls are TRBV7-2 and TRBJ1-1, with D perhaps TRBD1 (6 bases). Germline CDR1 SGHTA, CDR2 FQGNSA. V was clipped by 1 base and J by 6 bases, with 15 bases between them. The CDR3 runs 15 residues. The CDR3 loop reads CASSLEGQGIPEAFF. As DNA, the CDR3 is TGTGCCAGCAGCTTAGAGGGACAAGGCATCCCTGAAGCTTTCTTT.

The chain uses TRBV27 and TRBJ1-5; TRBD1 matches 9 bases. This CDR3 has 13 amino acids. Trimming took 8 bases from V and 7 from J; bases not matched to a gene: 6. The germline gives CDR1 MNHEY, CDR2 SMNVEV (reference sequence). CDR3 nucleotide sequence: TGTGCCAGCGCCACAGGGGGCGGGCAGCCCCAGCATTTT. This codes for CASATGGGQPQHF.

This clone was recorded only once. The rearrangement uses TRBV11-2 and TRBJ2-7, with TRBD2 matching 7 bases. This CDR3 has 13 amino acids. The germline gives CDR1 SGHAT, CDR2 FQNNGV. V shed 5 bases, J shed 6 bases, and the junction held 7 bases outside the gene matches. This chain's CDR3 is CASSDGGRLEQYF. CDR3 DNA sequence: TGTGCCAGCAGCGACGGGGGGAGACTCGAGCAGTACTTC.

The V call is TRBV19, the J call TRBJ2-5, with D possibly matching TRBD2 (7 bases). The CDR3 sequence is 15 residues long. V was shortened by 5 bases and J by 5 bases, with 18 bases between the two germline ends. Germline V CDR1 and CDR2: LNHDA, SQIVND (reference sequence). Written as DNA, the CDR3 is TGTGCCAGTAGTCTTCGGGGGGCTGGATTGGAGACCCAGTACTTC. It encodes CASSLRGAGLETQYF. Variable domain in full (rest from reference TRBV19 and TRBJ2-5): DGGITQSPKYLFRKEGQNVTLSCEQNLNHDAMYWYRQDPGQGLRLIYYSQIVNDFQKGDIAEGYSVSREKKESFPLTVTSAQKNPTAFYLCASSLRGAGLETQYFGPGTRLLVL.

The rearrangement joins TRBV27 to TRBJ2-3; D is uncertain. The CDR3 sequence is 13 residues long. CDR1 MNHEY and CDR2 SMNVEV come from the germline V gene (reference sequence). The V gene lost 3 bases and the J gene lost 4 bases, with 8 bases spanning the gap. CDR3 in amino acids: CASSFRGADTQYF. The CDR3 bases are TGTGCCAGCAGTTTTCGCGGCGCAGATACGCAGTATTTT.